These 22 T cell receptor beta chains were sequenced from one sample in a study of early T cells in non-severe SARS-CoV-2 infection. TCRdb reprocessed the 5' RACE reads via MiXCR and lists one record per CDR3 protein. The sample lists approximately 120,000 distinct CDR3 sequences, about 15% occurring once. The sequencing input was whole blood. The receptor source for this set is an adult who was a healthcare worker with PCR-confirmed SARS-CoV-2 infection or an uninfected control (not recorded which).

This clonotype has a count of ten or more. The gene calls are TRBV5-1 and TRBJ2-1, with TRBD2 matching 7 bases. V shed 2 bases and J 7 bases; nucleotides not matched to a gene: 12. Germline loops: CDR1 SGHRS, CDR2 YFSETQ. The CDR3 consists of 16 residues. CDR3 DNA sequence: TGCGCCAGCAGCTTAAATCCGGGACTACGGGGGAATGAGCAGTTCTTC. Its translation is CASSLNPGLRGNEQFF.

This clonotype was detected a few times. The V and J genes are TRBV5-4 and TRBJ2-2; D remains unclear. Germline CDR1 SGHNT, CDR2 YYREEE (reference sequence). Trimming shortened V by 4 bases and J by 7 bases, and 11 bases separated the two germline ends. This CDR3 has 13 residues. The CDR3 spells CASSPPLGGELFF. In DNA, the CDR3 is TGTGCCAGCAGCCCGCCGCTGGGCGGGGAGCTGTTTTTT.

This clonotype came up many times. J is TRBJ2-1 and V is TRBV10-3; 8 bases align to TRBD1. The germline CDR1 and CDR2 sequences are ENHRY and SYGVKD. The V gene end was trimmed by 6 bases and the J gene end by 2 bases; junction bases not matched to a gene: 0. This CDR3 is built from 13 residues. In DNA form, the CDR3 reads TGTGCCATCAGACAGGGGGCCTACAATGAGCAGTTCTTC. Its translation: CAIRQGAYNEQFF.

This chain links TRBV27 with TRBJ1-1; maybe TRBD1 (6 bases). CDR1 and CDR2 from the germline V gene are MNHEY and SMNVEV (reference sequence). The CDR3 extends over 14 amino acids. V lost 6 bases to trimming and J lost 2 bases, with 13 bases between them. CDR3 sequence reads: CASRGGRLNTEAFF. CDR3 bases: TGTGCCAGCAGGGGGGGCAGACTTAACACTGAAGCTTTCTTT.

The rearrangement joins TRBV19 to TRBJ2-3, with D uncertain. V gave up 6 bases and J gave up 9 bases, with 19 bases separating them. CDR3 length: 14 amino acids. CDR1 and CDR2 from the germline V gene are LNHDA and SQIVND (reference sequence). As DNA, the CDR3 is TGTGCCAGTAGCACTCAGGCCCGACAAGGAACGCAGTATTTT. It yields the protein CASSTQARQGTQYF.

The sample holds a few counts of this clonotype. The V and J genes are TRBV4-1 and TRBJ1-3; weak D call: TRBD1 (6 bases). Deletions cut 0 bases from V and 9 bases from J, with 18 bases between. The germline V gene has CDR1 MGHRA and CDR2 YSYEKL. The CDR3 is made up of 16 amino acids. CDR3 nucleotide sequence: TGCGCCAGCAGCCAAGATCAGACAGGCCCCTGGGGCACCATATATTTT. Residues: CASSQDQTGPWGTIYF.

This clonotype was observed at least ten times. The chain is built from TRBV6-1 and TRBJ1-1; 8 positions agree with TRBD1. V shed 4 bases, J shed 5 bases, and the junction held 3 bases outside the gene matches. The CDR3 spans 13 residues. Germline V CDR1 and CDR2: MNHNS, SASEGT. The DNA of the CDR3 is TGTGCCAGCAGTGCCCGGGACAGGACTGAAGCTTTCTTT. Translated, it gives CASSARDRTEAFF.

The chain recombines TRBV6-1 with TRBJ2-3; D possibly corresponds to TRBD1 (5 bases). CDR1 MNHNS and CDR2 SASEGT come from the germline V gene. V gave up 4 bases and J gave up 0 bases, with 11 bases separating them. This CDR3 spans 15 amino acids. The CDR3 nucleotides are TGTGCCAGCAGTGGTTTTGGACAAAGCACAGATACGCAGTATTTT. Encoded protein: CASSGFGQSTDTQYF.

The rearrangement uses TRBV11-2 and TRBJ2-3, with D hard to call. Trimming removed 3 bases from V and 4 bases from J, with 8 bases in between. Germline V gene lookup returns CDR1 SGHAT and CDR2 FQNNGV. The CDR3 totals 13 residues. Written as DNA, the CDR3 is TGTGCCAGCAGCTTTCGGTCCGCAGATACGCAGTATTTT. It translates to CASSFRSADTQYF.

CDR3 sequence reads: CASSSGGDF. CDR3 nucleotides: TGTGCCAGCAGCTCCGGGGGGGACTTC. The chain is built from TRBV21-1 and TRBJ2-4; no DNA check was done on the table's D call, TRBD1. TRBV21-1 is reported as a pseudogene. The CDR3 loop spans 9 amino acids.

The chain recombines TRBV4-1 with TRBJ2-2, with a possible D match to TRBD2 (6 bases). Trimming pared 0 bases from V and 5 bases from J, leaving 10 bases between. CDR3 length equals 15 residues. Germline assignment: CDR1 MGHRA and CDR2 YSYEKL. The DNA for the CDR3 is TGCGCCAGCAGCCAAGAGGGTGGGAGGACCGGGGAGCTGTTTTTT. As protein: CASSQEGGRTGELFF.

The V gene is TRBV30, the J gene TRBJ1-1, with 7 bases lining up with TRBD1. This CDR3 has 12 amino acids. The germline V gene encodes CDR1 GTSNPN and CDR2 SVGIG (reference sequence). The J segment lost 4 bases and the V segment lost 5 bases, leaving 4 bases of the junction unmatched. CDR3 loop: CAWDRDLTEAFF. DNA of the CDR3: TGTGCCTGGGACAGGGATCTCACTGAAGCTTTCTTT.

The chain links TRBV7-9 to TRBJ1-1; TRBD1 agrees at 8 bases. The CDR3 sequence is 13 residues long. Germline V gene sequence: CDR1 SEHNR, CDR2 FQNEAQ (reference sequence). The V segment lost 6 bases and the J segment 6 bases; nucleotides outside the gene matches: 6. CDR3 amino acids: CASRSTGVAEAFF. CDR3 bases: TGTGCCAGCAGATCGACAGGGGTCGCTGAAGCTTTCTTT.

This clonotype has only a few counts. The chain combines TRBV2 with TRBJ2-1; 7 bases agree with TRBD2. The CDR3 sequence is 12 residues long. After removal of 7 bases from V and 9 bases from J, the junction contained 6 bases not matched to a gene. Germline CDR1 is SNHLY and CDR2 is FYNNEI. The CDR3 reads CASIGLESEQFF. CDR3 coding DNA: TGTGCCAGCATCGGACTAGAGAGTGAGCAGTTCTTC.

The genes are TRBV2 and TRBJ2-7; D perhaps matches TRBD2 (6 bases). V was shortened by 1 base and J by 0 bases, with 10 bases between the two germline ends. This CDR3 has 15 residues. Germline-derived CDR1 and CDR2 are SNHLY and FYNNEI. The CDR3 DNA sequence: TGTGCCAGCAGTGAAGGCGGGGTTAGCTCCTACGAGCAGTACTTC. Translated, it gives CASSEGGVSSYEQYF.

This clonotype has more than one count but fewer than ten. V usage is TRBV4-1 and J usage is TRBJ2-3; D remains unclear. Looked up from germline, CDR1 is MGHRA and CDR2 is YSYEKL. This CDR3 comprises 12 residues. V dropped 0 bases and J dropped 8 bases, with 6 bases sitting between them. The DNA of the CDR3 is TGCGCCAGCAGCCAAGATCACGGTACGCAGTATTTT. It translates to CASSQDHGTQYF.

This clonotype was seen only a few times. The rearrangement joins TRBV29-1 to TRBJ1-2; D unresolved. Trimming took 0 bases from V and 6 from J, leaving 11 bases between them. The CDR3 runs to 13 residues. Germline assignment: CDR1 SQVTM and CDR2 ANQGSEA. CDR3 nucleotide sequence: TGCAGCGTTGAAGATCTTTGGATGAATGGCTACACCTTC. Protein sequence: CSVEDLWMNGYTF.

This sequence joins TRBV27 and TRBJ2-3, with D possibly TRBD1 on 6 matching bases. The length of the CDR3 is 13 residues. Germline-derived CDR1 and CDR2 are MNHEY and SMNVEV (reference sequence). The V end was cut by 1 base, the J end by 4 bases, with 6 bases between. The CDR3 region is CASSLWGPDTQYF. The CDR3 coding sequence is TGTGCCAGCAGTTTATGGGGGCCAGATACGCAGTATTTT.

This clonotype turned up a few times. One end of the junction varies from germline; a read error may be responsible. J is TRBJ2-5 and V is TRBV6-1; 12 nucleotides match TRBD2. Germline CDR1 reads MNHNS; CDR2 reads SASEGT. The CDR3 totals 18 residues. The CDR3 reads CASKFRLAGGQDQEIQYF. CDR3 coding DNA: TGTGCCAGCAAATTCCGGCTAGCGGGGGGGCAAGACCAAGAGATCCAGTACTTC.

The sample holds many counts of this clonotype. The gene calls are TRBV3-1 and TRBJ1-1; 8 bases agree with TRBD1. Germline V gene data show CDR1 as LGHDT and CDR2 as YNNKEL (reference sequence). The CDR3 consists of 15 residues. V lost 0 bases to trimming and J lost 4 bases; unmatched junction nucleotides: 4. The CDR3 DNA sequence: TGTGCCAGCAGCCAAGAGAGCCAGGGGGCCACTGAAGCTTTCTTT. Translated: CASSQESQGATEAFF.

This chain connects TRBV30 to TRBJ2-7, with D possibly being TRBD2 (7 bases). Trimming cost V 4 bases and J 7 bases, with 23 bases left between them. The CDR3 spans 15 residues. Germline V gene data show CDR1 as GTSNPN and CDR2 as SVGIG (reference sequence). In DNA form, the CDR3 reads TGTGCCTGGACCCCCGGGACGCCCAGGGGAGGGGAGCAGTACTTC. The encoded protein is CAWTPGTPRGGEQYF.

The gene calls are TRBV21-1 and TRBJ2-2; TRBD1 is the table's D call and was not checked against the DNA. TRBV21-1 is a documented pseudogene. CDR3 size: 18 residues. This CDR3 reads CASSPVGGAPAGTGELFF. The CDR3, as DNA: TGTGCCAGCAGCCCCGTCGGGGGAGCCCCTGCAGGCACCGGGGAGCTGTTTTTT.